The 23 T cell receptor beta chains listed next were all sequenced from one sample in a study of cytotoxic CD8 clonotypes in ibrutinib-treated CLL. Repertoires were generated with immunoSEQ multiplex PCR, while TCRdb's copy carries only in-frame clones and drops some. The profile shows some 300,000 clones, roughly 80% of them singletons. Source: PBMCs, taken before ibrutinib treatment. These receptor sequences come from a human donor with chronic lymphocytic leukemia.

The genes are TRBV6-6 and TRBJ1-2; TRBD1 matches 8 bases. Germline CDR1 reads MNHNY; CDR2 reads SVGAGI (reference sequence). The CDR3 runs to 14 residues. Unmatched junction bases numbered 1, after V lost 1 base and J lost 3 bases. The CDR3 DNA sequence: TGTGCCAGCAGTTACTTGGGACAGGACTATGGCTACACCTTC. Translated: CASSYLGQDYGYTF.

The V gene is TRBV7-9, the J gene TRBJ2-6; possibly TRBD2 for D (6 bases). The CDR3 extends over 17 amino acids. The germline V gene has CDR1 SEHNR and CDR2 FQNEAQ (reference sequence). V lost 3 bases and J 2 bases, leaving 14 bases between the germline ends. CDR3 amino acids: CASSFGWRDPGANVLTF. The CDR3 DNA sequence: TGTGCCAGCAGCTTTGGGTGGAGGGACCCTGGGGCCAACGTCCTGACTTTC.

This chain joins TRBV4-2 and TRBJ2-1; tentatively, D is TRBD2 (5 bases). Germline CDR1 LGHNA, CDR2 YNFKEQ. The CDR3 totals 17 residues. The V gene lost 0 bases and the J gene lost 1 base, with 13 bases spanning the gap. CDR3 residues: CASSQDVYGDSYNEQFF. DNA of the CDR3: TGTGCCAGCAGCCAAGATGTTTACGGGGATTCCTACAATGAGCAGTTCTTC.

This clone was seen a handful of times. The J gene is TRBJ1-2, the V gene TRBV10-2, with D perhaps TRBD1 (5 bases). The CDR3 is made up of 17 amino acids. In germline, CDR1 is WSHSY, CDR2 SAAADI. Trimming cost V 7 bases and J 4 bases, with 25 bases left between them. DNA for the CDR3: TGCGCCAGCAATCCCCGGGGCGAATTTATGCCGGGCTATGGCTACACCTTC. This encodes CASNPRGEFMPGYGYTF.

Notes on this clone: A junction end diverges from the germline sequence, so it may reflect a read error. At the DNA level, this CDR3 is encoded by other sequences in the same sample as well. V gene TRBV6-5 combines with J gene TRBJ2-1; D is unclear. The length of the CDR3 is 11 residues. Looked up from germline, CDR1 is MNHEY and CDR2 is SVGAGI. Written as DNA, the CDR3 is TGCGCCAGCAGCCACGGTAATGAGCAGTTCTTC. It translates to CASSHGNEQFF.

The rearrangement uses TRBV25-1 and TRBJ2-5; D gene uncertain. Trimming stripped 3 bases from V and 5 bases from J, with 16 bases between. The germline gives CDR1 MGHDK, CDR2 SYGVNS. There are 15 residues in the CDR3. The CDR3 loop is CASSEGILSKETQYF. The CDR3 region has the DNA TGTGCCAGCAGTGAGGGAATCTTGTCTAAGGAGACCCAGTACTTC.

CDR3 nucleotides: TGTGCCAGCAGTTTCCGGGCGTATGGCACAGATACGCAGTATTTT. This codes for CASSFRAYGTDTQYF. The rearrangement joins TRBV27 to TRBJ2-3; D is undetermined. Trimming removed 3 bases at V and 1 base at J, with 11 bases between. Germline CDR1 is MNHEY and CDR2 is SMNVEV (reference sequence). The CDR3 totals 15 residues.

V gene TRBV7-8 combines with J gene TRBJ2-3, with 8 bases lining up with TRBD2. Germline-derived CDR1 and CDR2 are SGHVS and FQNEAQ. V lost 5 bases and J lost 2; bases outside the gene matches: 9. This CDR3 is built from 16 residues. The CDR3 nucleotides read TGTGCCAGCAGCCAGATTGTACTAGCGGTCACAGATACGCAGTATTTT. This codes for CASSQIVLAVTDTQYF.

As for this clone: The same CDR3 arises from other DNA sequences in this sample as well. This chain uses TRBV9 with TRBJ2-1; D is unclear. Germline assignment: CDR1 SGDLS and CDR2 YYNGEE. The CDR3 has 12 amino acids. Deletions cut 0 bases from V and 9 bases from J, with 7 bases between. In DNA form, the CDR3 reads TGTGCCAGCAGCGTAGAGTCTGGTGAGCAGTTCTTC. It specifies CASSVESGEQFF.

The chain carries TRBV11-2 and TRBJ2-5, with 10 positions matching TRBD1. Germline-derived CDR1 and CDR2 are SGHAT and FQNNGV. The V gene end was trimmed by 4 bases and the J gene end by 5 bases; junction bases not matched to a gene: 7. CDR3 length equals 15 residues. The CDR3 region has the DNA TGTGCCAGCAGCTCGCCGGGACAGGGGATGGAGACCCAGTACTTC. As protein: CASSSPGQGMETQYF. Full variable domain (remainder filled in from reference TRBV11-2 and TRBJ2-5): EAGVAQSPRYKIIEKRQSVAFWCNPISGHATLYWYQQILGQGPKLLIQFQNNGVVDDSQLPKDRFSAERLKGVDSTLKIQPAKLEDSAVYLCASSSPGQGMETQYFGPGTRLLVL.

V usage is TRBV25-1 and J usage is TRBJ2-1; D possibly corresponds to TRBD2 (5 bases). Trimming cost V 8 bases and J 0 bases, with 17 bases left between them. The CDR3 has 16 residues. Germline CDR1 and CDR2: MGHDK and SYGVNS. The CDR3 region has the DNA TGTGCCAGCGGAGGAGGAGCGTTGAGCTCCTACAATGAGCAGTTCTTC. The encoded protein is CASGGGALSSYNEQFF.

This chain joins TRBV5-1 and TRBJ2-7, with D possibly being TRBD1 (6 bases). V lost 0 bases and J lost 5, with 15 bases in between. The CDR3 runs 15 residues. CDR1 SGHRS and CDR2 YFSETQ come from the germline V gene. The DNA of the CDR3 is TGCGCCAGCAGCTTGGAGGGGGACCCTTTGGACGAGCAGTACTTC. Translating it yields CASSLEGDPLDEQYF.

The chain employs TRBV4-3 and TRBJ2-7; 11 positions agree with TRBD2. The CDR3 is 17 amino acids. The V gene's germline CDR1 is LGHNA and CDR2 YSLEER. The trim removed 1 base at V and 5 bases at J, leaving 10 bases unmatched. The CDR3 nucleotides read TGCGCCAGCAGCCAAGTTTTTAGCGGGAGGGCCGACGACGAGCAGTACTTC. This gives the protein CASSQVFSGRADDEQYF.

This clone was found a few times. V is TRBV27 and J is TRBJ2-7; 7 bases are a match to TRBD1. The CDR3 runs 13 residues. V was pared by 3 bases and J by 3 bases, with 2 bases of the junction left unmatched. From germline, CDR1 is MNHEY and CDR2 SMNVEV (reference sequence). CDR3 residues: CASSFHRGYEQYF. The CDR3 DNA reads TGTGCCAGCAGTTTTCACAGGGGCTACGAGCAGTACTTC.

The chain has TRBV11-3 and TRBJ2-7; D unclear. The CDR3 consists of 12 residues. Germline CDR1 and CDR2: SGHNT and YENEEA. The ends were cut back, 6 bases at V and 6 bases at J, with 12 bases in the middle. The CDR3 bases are TGTGCCAGCAGTCTCGGACCCTCCGAGCAGTACTTC. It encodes CASSLGPSEQYF.

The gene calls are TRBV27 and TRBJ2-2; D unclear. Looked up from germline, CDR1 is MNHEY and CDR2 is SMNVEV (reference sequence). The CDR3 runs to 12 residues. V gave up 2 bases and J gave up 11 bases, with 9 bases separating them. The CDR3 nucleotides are TGTGCCAGCAGTTTAAAGGTGGGAGAGCTGTTTTTT. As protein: CASSLKVGELFF.

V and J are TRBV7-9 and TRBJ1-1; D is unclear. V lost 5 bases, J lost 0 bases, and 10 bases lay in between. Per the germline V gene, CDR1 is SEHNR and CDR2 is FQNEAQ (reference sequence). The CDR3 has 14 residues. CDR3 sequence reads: CASSPGTVNTEAFF. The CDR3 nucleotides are TGTGCCAGCAGCCCAGGTACGGTGAACACTGAAGCTTTCTTT.

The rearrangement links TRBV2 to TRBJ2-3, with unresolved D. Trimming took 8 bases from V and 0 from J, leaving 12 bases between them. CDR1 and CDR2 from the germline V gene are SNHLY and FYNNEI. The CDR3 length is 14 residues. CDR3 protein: CASLRAVSTDTQYF. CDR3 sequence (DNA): TGTGCCAGCCTCCGCGCCGTAAGCACAGATACGCAGTATTTT.

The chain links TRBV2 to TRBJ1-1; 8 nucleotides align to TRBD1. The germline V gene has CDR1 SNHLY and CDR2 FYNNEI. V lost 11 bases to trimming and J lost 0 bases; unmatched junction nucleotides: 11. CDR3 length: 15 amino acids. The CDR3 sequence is CASHGAGGMNTEAFF. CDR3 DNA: TGTGCCTCCCATGGGGCAGGGGGCATGAACACTGAAGCTTTCTTT.

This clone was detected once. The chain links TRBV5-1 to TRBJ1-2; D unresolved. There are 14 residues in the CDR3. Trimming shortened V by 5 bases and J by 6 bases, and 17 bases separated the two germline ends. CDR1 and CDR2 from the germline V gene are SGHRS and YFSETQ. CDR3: CASRVEGASDGYTF. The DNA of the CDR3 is TGCGCCAGCAGGGTTGAAGGTGCTTCGGATGGCTACACCTTC.

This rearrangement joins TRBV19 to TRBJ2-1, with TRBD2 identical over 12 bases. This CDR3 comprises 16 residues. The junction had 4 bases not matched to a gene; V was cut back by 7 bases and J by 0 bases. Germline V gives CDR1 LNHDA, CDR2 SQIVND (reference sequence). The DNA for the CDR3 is TGTGCCAGTAACCCGGGACTAGCGGGCTCCTACAATGAGCAGTTCTTC. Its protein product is CASNPGLAGSYNEQFF.

The CDR3 spells CASSFRDHSGYTF. CDR3 DNA sequence: TGTGCCAGCAGTTTTAGGGACCACTCTGGCTACACCTTC. This chain connects TRBV28 to TRBJ1-2; maybe TRBD1 (5 bases). Germline V CDR1 and CDR2: MDHEN, SYDVKM. Trimming stripped 3 bases from V and 7 bases from J, with 12 bases between. The length of the CDR3 is 13 residues.

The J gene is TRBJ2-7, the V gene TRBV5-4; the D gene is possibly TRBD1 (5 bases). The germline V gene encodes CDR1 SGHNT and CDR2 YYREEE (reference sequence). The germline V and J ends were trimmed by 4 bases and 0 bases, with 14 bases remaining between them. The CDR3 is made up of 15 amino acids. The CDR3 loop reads CASSPDTLSSYEQYF. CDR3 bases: TGTGCCAGCAGCCCGGACACGCTTAGCTCCTACGAGCAGTACTTC.